The following is a TCR beta chain sequence with its context. Looked up from germline, CDR1 is LGHDT and CDR2 is YNNKEL (reference sequence). With V trimmed by 5 bases and J by 4 bases, 14 bases remained unmatched. The CDR3 has 19 residues. The method was immunoSEQ multiplex PCR; TCRdb's version includes in-frame clones alone and lacks a portion of them. The sample yields some 250,000 clones, over 70% seen once. This specimen comes from a study of blood T cell repertoires in COVID-19. The genes are TRBV3-1 (or the pseudogene TRBV3-2) and TRBJ2-1; 13 positions agree with TRBD2. The TCR originated in an elderly woman with acute or convalescent COVID-19. Sequencing used peripheral blood. The CDR3: CASSGTSGRAEVGYNEQFF. The CDR3 nucleotides are TGTGCCAGCAGCGGCACTAGCGGGAGGGCCGAGGTGGGGTACAATGAGCAGTTCTTC.